Listed below are T cell receptor beta chains from one sample, sequenced in a study of identical twins. One entry per CDR3 protein, called by TCRdb with MiXCR from the 5' RACE reads. The table lists around 290,000 distinct CDR3 sequences, 9.5% of them singletons. The same sample was also studied in work on yellow fever vaccine responses in identical twins.

The sequenced sample was CD8+ T cells sorted from blood. The receptors were gathered from a young woman in good health. Each CDR3 is given with its conserved first and last residue.

>TRBJ2-2|TRBV20-1
CSARELGSSGELFF
>TRBJ2-1|TRBV3-1
CASSPHLSEASYNEQFF
>TRBJ2-3|TRBV11-2
CASSPYPRASGRDFTDTQYF
>TRBJ2-7|TRBV27
CASSFRDRPGSYEQYF
>TRBJ1-4|TRBV7-9
CASSERQGVEEKLFF
>TRBJ2-7|TRBV7-2
CASSLLGPNYEQYF
>TRBJ2-3|TRBV5-1
CASAHSHPDTQYF
>TRBJ2-3|TRBV5-6
CASSGTMSTDTQYF
>TRBJ2-7|TRBV11-2
CASSPMAFPYEQYF
>TRBJ2-5|TRBV6-2/TRBV6-3
CASSQRLAGYQETQYF
>TRBJ2-1|TRBV6-5
CASSYWQGSVDEQFF
>TRBJ2-7|TRBV27
CASSSLTGQLYEQYF
>TRBJ2-1|TRBV27
CASSLLGAYNEQFF
>TRBJ1-2|TRBV7-8
CASSSWNSGTAYGGYTF
>TRBJ2-7|TRBV28
CASSLLGGRFYEQYF
>TRBJ2-1|TRBV20-1
CSARVQGLYNEQFF
>TRBJ2-1|TRBV4-3
CANSRLQLAEQFF
>TRBJ1-2|TRBV24-1
CATSDLGRDYGYTF
>TRBJ2-1|TRBV5-1
CASSLGYEQFF
>TRBJ2-7|TRBV5-1
CASSSGTGKIEQYF
>TRBJ2-2|TRBV4-1
CASSQELGGLAGEPNTGELFF
>TRBJ2-7|TRBV20-1
CSARGASGLYEQYF
>TRBJ2-1|TRBV6-1
CASNLGRNEQFF
>TRBJ2-2|TRBV5-5
CASSGTQGIGELFF
>TRBJ2-3|TRBV6-2/TRBV6-3
CASSYSSGSPDTQYF